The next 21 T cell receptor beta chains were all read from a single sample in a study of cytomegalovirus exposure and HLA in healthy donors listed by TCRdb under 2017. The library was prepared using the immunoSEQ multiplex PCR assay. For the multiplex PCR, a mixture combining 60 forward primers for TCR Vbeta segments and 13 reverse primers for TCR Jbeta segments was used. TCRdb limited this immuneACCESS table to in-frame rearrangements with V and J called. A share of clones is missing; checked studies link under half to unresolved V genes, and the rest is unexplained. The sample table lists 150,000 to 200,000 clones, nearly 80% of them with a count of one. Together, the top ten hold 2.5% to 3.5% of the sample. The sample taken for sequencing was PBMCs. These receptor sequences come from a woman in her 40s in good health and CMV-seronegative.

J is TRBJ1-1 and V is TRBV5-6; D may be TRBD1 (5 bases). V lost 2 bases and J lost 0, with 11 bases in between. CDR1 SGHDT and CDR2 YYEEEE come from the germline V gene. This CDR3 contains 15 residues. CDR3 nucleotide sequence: TGTGCCAGCAGCTTACCGACAGCGATGAACACTGAAGCTTTCTTT. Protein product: CASSLPTAMNTEAFF. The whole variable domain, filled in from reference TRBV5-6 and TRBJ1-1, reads DAGVTQSPTHLIKTRGQQVTLRCSPKSGHDTVSWYQQALGQGPQFIFQYYEEEERQRGNFPDRFSGHQFPNYSSELNVNALLLGDSALYLCASSLPTAMNTEAFFGQGTRLTVV.

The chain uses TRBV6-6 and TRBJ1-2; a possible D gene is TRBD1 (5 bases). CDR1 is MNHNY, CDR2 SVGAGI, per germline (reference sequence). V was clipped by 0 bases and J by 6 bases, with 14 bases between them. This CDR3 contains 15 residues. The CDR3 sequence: CASSYSQGKGNGYTF. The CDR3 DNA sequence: TGTGCCAGCAGTTACTCGCAGGGTAAAGGCAATGGCTACACCTTC.

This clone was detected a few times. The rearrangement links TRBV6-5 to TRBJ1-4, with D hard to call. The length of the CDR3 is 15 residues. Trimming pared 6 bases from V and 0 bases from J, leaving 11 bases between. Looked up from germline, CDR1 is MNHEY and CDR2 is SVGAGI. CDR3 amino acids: CASSPILATNEKLFF. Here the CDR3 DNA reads TGTGCCAGCAGCCCGATACTTGCAACTAATGAAAAACTGTTTTTT.

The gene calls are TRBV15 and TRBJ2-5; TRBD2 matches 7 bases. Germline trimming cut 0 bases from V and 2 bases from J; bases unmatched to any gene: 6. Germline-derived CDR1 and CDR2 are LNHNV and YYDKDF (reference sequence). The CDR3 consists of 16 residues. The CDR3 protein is CATSRDGGVGQETQYF. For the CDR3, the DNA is TGTGCCACCAGCAGAGATGGGGGGGTTGGGCAAGAGACCCAGTACTTC.

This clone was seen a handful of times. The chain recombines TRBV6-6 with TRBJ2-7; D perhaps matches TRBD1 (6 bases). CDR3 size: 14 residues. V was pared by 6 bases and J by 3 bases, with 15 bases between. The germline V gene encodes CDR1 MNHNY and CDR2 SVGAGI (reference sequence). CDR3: CASSLVGALYEQYF. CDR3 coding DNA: TGTGCCAGCAGCCTTGTGGGGGCCCTCTACGAGCAGTACTTC.

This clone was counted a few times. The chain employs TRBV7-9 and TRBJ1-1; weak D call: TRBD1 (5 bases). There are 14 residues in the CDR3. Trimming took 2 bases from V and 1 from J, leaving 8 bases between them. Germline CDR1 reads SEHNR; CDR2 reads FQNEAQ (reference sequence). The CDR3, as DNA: TGTGCCAGCAGCTTACTGGGGCGGAACACTGAAGCTTTCTTT. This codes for CASSLLGRNTEAFF.

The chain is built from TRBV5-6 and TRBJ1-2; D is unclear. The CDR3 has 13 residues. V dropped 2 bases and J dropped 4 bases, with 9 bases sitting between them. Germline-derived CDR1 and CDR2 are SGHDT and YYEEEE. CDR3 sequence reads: CASSLISTYGYTF. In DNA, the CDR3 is TGTGCCAGCAGCTTAATTTCTACCTATGGCTACACCTTC.

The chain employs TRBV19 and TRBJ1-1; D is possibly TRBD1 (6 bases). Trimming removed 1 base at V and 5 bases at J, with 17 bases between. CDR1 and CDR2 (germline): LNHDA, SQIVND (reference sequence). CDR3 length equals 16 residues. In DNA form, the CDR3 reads TGTGCCAGTAGTATAGCCCTAACAGGGAGGGTTACTGAAGCTTTCTTT. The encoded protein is CASSIALTGRVTEAFF.

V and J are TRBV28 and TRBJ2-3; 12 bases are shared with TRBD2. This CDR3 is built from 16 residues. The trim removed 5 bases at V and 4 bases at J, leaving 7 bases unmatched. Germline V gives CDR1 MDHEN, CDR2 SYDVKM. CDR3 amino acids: CASSGGLAGTSDTQYF. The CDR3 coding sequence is TGTGCCAGCAGTGGTGGACTAGCGGGGACCTCAGATACGCAGTATTTT.

CDR3 sequence (DNA): TGCGCCAGCAGCGCCCAGGGAGCGGGTTCCTACGAGCAGTACTTC. Its translation is CASSAQGAGSYEQYF. The chain uses TRBV5-1 and TRBJ2-7; D is possibly TRBD2 (6 bases). The CDR3 covers 15 residues. V lost 4 bases to trimming and J lost 1 base, with 15 bases between them. Germline V gene sequence: CDR1 SGHRS, CDR2 YFSETQ.

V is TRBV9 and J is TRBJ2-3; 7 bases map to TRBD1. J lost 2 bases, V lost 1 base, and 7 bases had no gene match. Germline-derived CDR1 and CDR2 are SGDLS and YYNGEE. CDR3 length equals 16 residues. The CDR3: CASSVTSTGITDTQYF. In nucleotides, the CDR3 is TGTGCCAGCAGCGTAACCTCGACAGGGATCACAGATACGCAGTATTTT. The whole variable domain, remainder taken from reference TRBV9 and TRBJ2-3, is DSGVTQTPKHLITATGQRVTLRCSPRSGDLSVYWYQQSLDQGLQFLIQYYNGEERAKGNILERFSAQQFPDLHSELNLSSLELGDSALYFCASSVTSTGITDTQYFGPGTRLTVL.

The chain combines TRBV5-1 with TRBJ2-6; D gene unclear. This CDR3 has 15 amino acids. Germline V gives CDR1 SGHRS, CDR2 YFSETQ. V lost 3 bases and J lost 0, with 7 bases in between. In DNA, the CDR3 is TGCGCCAGCAGCTCCACAGTCTCTGGGGCCAACGTCCTGACTTTC. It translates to CASSSTVSGANVLTF.

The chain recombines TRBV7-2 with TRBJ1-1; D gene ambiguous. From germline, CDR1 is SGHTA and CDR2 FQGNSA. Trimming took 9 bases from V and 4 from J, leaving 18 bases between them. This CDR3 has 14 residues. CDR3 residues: CASAFGGGSTEAFF. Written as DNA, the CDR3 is TGTGCCAGTGCCTTCGGCGGAGGTAGCACTGAAGCTTTCTTT.

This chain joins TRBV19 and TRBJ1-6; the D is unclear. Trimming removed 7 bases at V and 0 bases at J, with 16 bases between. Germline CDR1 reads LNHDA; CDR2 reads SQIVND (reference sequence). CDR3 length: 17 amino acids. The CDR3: CASTLGQRSSYNSPLHF. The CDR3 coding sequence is TGTGCCAGTACCTTAGGCCAGCGAAGCTCCTATAATTCACCCCTCCACTTT.

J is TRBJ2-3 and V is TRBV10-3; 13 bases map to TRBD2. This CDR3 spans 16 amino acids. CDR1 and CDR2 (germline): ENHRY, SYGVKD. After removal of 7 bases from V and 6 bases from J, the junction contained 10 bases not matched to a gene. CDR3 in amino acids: CAIKPTSGGPGDTQYF. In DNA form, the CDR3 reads TGTGCCATCAAACCGACTAGCGGGGGGCCTGGGGATACGCAGTATTTT.

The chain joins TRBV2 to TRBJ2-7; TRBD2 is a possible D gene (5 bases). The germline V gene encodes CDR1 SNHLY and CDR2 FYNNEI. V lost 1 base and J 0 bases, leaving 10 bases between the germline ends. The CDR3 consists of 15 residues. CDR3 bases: TGTGCCAGCAGTGAAGTGGACTGGAGCTCCTACGAGCAGTACTTC. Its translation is CASSEVDWSSYEQYF.

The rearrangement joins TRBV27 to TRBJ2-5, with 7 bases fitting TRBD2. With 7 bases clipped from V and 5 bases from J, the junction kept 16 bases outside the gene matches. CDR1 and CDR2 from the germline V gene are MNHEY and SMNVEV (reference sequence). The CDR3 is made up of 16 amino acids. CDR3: CASNPSWSSGFETQYF. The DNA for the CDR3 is TGTGCCAGCAACCCCAGCTGGTCTAGCGGTTTCGAGACCCAGTACTTC.

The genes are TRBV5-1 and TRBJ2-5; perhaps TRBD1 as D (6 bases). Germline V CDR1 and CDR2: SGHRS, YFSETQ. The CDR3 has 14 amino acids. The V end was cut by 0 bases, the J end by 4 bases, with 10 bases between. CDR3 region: CASSLGGQLETQYF. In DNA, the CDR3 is TGCGCCAGCAGCTTGGGAGGACAGTTAGAGACCCAGTACTTC.

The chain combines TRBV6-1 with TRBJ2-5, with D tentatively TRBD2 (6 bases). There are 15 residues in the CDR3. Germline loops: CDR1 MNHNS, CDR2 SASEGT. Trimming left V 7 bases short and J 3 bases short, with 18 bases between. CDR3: CASTPRWGEKETQYF. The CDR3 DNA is TGTGCCAGCACCCCCCGGTGGGGGGAAAAAGAGACCCAGTACTTC.

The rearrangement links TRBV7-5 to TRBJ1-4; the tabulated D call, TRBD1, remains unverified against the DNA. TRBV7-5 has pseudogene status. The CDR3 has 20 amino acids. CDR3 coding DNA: TGTGTCAGAAGCTTAGATTGGACAGGGATCAGAAATAGCACTAATGAAAAACTGTTTTTT. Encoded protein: CVRSLDWTGIRNSTNEKLFF.

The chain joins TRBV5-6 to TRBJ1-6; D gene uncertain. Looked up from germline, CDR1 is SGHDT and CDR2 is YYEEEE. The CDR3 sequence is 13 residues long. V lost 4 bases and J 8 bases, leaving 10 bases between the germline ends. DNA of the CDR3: TGTGCCAGCAGCGAGCGGGTTTATTCACCCCTCCACTTT. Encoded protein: CASSERVYSPLHF.